A single sample gave rise to the 7 T cell receptor beta chains below, sequenced in a study of blood T cell repertoires in COVID-19. Only in-frame clones appear in the TCRdb table, and some are missing; sequencing was by immunoSEQ multiplex PCR. Of 13,000 to 15,000 clones listed, roughly 89% are singletons. The sequenced sample was peripheral blood. Source of these receptors: a human donor in a cohort sampled during active COVID-19.

The chain employs TRBV2 and TRBJ1-5; 8 bases align to TRBD1. Germline lookup yields CDR1 SNHLY and CDR2 FYNNEI. V lost 5 bases to trimming and J lost 7 bases; unmatched junction nucleotides: 7. CDR3 length equals 14 residues. The CDR3 nucleotides are TGTGCCAGCAGTCCGGACAGGGATCCGCAGCCCCAGCATTTT. Its translation is CASSPDRDPQPQHF.

The count of this clone is one. This chain links TRBV7-8 with TRBJ2-7; TRBD2 matches at 8 bases. Losses at the gene ends were 6 bases for V and 5 bases for J; bases not matched to a gene: 15. Germline CDR1 is SGHVS and CDR2 is FQNEAQ. CDR3 size: 16 residues. The CDR3 spells CASRKEGSGTGNEQYF. Here the CDR3 DNA reads TGTGCCAGCAGGAAAGAGGGTAGCGGGACGGGCAACGAGCAGTACTTC.

The rearrangement uses TRBV6-5 and TRBJ2-5; D unclear. The CDR3 is made up of 13 amino acids. CDR1 and CDR2 from the germline V gene are MNHEY and SVGAGI. V was cut by 0 bases and J by 1 base, with 3 bases left in between. Here the CDR3 reads CASSYSRQETQYF. CDR3 nucleotides: TGTGCCAGCAGTTACTCTCGCCAAGAGACCCAGTACTTC.

The CDR3 sequence is CASSPNSREGSEQYF. DNA of the CDR3: TGTGCCAGCTCACCTAACTCGCGGGAGGGATCCGAGCAGTACTTC. This chain links TRBV18 with TRBJ2-7; 9 nucleotides align to TRBD2. CDR3 size: 15 residues. J was trimmed by 6 bases and V by 3 bases; bases with no gene match: 9. From germline, CDR1 is KGHSH and CDR2 LQKENI.

The chain links TRBV19 to TRBJ1-4, with D possibly TRBD1 on 6 matching bases. V was shortened by 6 bases and J by 8 bases, with 34 bases between the two germline ends. Per the germline V gene, CDR1 is LNHDA and CDR2 is SQIVND (reference sequence). CDR3 length: 20 residues. CDR3 sequence reads: CASSRGWVPSQDSSSEKLFF. The DNA of the CDR3 is TGTGCCAGTAGCCGGGGATGGGTTCCTTCCCAGGACAGTTCCTCAGAAAAACTGTTTTTT. Drawing the rest from reference TRBV19 and TRBJ1-4, the complete variable domain is DGGITQSPKYLFRKEGQNVTLSCEQNLNHDAMYWYRQDPGQGLRLIYYSQIVNDFQKGDIAEGYSVSREKKESFPLTVTSAQKNPTAFYLCASSRGWVPSQDSSSEKLFFGSGTQLSVL.

The rearrangement joins TRBV19 to TRBJ2-7; TRBD1 agrees at 7 bases. Germline CDR1 reads LNHDA; CDR2 reads SQIVND (reference sequence). This CDR3 is built from 12 residues. V lost 8 bases, J lost 3 bases, and 4 bases stayed unmatched. CDR3 sequence: CASRDRNYEQYF. The CDR3, as DNA: TGTGCCAGTCGGGACAGAAACTACGAGCAGTACTTC.

The genes are TRBV6-5 and TRBJ1-1, with TRBD1 identical over 9 bases. The germline CDR1 and CDR2 sequences are MNHEY and SVGAGI. J lost 2 bases, V lost 3 bases, and 7 bases had no gene match. This CDR3 is built from 16 residues. In DNA, the CDR3 is TGTGCCAGCAGTTATCGAACACAGGGGGCTAACACTGAAGCTTTCTTT. This encodes CASSYRTQGANTEAFF.